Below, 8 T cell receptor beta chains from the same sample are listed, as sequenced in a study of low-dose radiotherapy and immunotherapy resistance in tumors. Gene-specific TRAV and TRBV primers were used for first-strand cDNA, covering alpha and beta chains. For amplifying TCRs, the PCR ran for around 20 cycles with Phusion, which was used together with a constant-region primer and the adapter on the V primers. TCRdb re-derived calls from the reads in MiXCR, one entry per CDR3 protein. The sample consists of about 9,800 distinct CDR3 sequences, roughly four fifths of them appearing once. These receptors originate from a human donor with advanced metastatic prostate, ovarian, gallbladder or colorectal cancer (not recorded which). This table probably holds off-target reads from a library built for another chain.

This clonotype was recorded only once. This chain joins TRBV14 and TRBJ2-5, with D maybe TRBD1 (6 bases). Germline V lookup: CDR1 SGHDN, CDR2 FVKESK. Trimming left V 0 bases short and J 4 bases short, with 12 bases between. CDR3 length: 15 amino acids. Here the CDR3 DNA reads TGTGCCAGCAGCCAAGATCTTGTCAGGGGAGAGACCCAGTACTTC. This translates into CASSQDLVRGETQYF.

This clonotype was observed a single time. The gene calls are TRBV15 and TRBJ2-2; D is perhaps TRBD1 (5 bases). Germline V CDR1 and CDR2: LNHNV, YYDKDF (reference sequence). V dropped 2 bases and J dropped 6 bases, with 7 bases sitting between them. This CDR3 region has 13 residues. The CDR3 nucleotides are TGTGCCACCAGCAGACAGGGATCCGGGGAGCTGTTTTTT. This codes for CATSRQGSGELFF.

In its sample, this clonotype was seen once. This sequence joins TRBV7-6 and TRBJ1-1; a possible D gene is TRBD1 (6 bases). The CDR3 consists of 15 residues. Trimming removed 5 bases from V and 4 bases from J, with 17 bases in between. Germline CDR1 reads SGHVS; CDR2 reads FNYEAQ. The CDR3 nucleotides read TGTGCCAGCAGCGATACCCCAACAGGGATCACTGAAGCTTTCTTT. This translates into CASSDTPTGITEAFF.

This chain's CDR3 is CSALADSGNTIYF. For the CDR3, the DNA is TGCAGCGCTCTAGCCGACTCTGGAAACACCATATATTTT. This chain links TRBV29-1 with TRBJ1-3; D is uncertain. Between the trimmed V and J ends, which lost 7 bases and 0 bases, there was a span of 10 bases. The CDR3 is 13 amino acids. Per the germline V gene, CDR1 is SQVTM and CDR2 is ANQGSEA.

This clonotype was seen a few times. DNA of the CDR3: TGTGCCAGTAAAGCGGTCAGGGACACGGGTGAGCAGTTCTTC. Its translation is CASKAVRDTGEQFF. The chain joins TRBV19 to TRBJ2-1; TRBD1 might be the D (6 bases). This CDR3 region has 14 residues. Trimming cost V 7 bases and J 9 bases, with 19 bases left between them. Germline CDR1 is LNHDA and CDR2 is SQIVND (reference sequence). The entire variable domain, with the rest obtained from reference TRBV19 and TRBJ2-1, is as follows: DGGITQSPKYLFRKEGQNVTLSCEQNLNHDAMYWYRQDPGQGLRLIYYSQIVNDFQKGDIAEGYSVSREKKESFPLTVTSAQKNPTAFYLCASKAVRDTGEQFFGPGTRLTVL.

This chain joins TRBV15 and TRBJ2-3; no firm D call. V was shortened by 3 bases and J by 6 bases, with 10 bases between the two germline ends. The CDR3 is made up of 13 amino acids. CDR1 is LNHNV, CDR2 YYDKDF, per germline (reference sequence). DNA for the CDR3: TGTGCCACCAGCAGCACCGGTGGGGATACGCAGTATTTT. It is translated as CATSSTGGDTQYF.

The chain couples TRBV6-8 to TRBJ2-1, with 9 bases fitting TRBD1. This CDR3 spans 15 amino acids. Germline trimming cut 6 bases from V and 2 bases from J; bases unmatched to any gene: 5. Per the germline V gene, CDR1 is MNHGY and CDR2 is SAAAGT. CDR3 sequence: CASRLTGGTYNEQFF. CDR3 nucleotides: TGTGCCAGCAGATTAACAGGGGGCACCTACAATGAGCAGTTCTTC.

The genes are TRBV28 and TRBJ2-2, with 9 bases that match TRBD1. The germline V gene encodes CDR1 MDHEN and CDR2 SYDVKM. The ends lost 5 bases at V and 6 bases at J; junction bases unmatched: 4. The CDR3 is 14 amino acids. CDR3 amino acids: CASSPGQGPGELFF. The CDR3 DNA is TGTGCCAGCAGTCCGGGACAGGGTCCCGGGGAGCTGTTTTTT.